The entry below describes one T cell receptor beta chain. The source of the sample is a study of cytotoxic CD8 clonotypes in ibrutinib-treated CLL. The V segment lost 1 base and the J segment 0 bases; nucleotides outside the gene matches: 6. From germline, CDR1 is SGHRS and CDR2 YFSETQ. The CDR3 has 16 residues. Data came from immunoSEQ multiplex PCR; TCRdb stores just in-frame clones and leaves some out. The profile covers fewer than 400,000 clones, with approximately 67% appearing a single time and roughly 6% taken by the ten largest. Genomic DNA (about 2 micrograms) was obtained from cryopreserved PBMCs for construction of TCR beta libraries.

The V and J genes are TRBV5-1 and TRBJ2-7; TRBD1 agrees at 8 bases. The material sequenced was PBMCs, taken after 36 months of ibrutinib treatment. This TCR was recovered from a human donor with chronic lymphocytic leukemia. CDR3: CASSLRTGSSSYEQYF. The CDR3, as DNA: TGCGCCAGCAGCTTGAGGACAGGGTCCTCCTCCTACGAGCAGTACTTC.